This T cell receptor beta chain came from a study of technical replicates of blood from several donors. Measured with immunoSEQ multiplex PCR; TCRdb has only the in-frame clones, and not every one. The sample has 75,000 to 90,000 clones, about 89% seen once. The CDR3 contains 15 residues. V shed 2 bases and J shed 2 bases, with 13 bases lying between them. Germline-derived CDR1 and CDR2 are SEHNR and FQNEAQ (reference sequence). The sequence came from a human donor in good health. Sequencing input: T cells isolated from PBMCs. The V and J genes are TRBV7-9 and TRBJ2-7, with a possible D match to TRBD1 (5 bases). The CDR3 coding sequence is TGTGCCAGCAGCTTAAGCTCCCAGACAGCCTACGAGCAGTACTTC. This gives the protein CASSLSSQTAYEQYF.